Listed below are T cell receptor beta chains from one sample, sequenced in a study of blood T cell repertoires in COVID-19. Libraries were prepared by immunoSEQ multiplex PCR; TCRdb keeps only in-frame clonotypes and omits some of them. The data show approximately 300,000 clones, about four fifths seen once. Sample: peripheral blood. These receptors originate from a woman between 45 and 60 years old with acute or convalescent COVID-19. The CDR3 runs from the conserved cysteine through the conserved F or W. The D gene is left open where the match is weak. Clone size, where shown, is once, few, many, or a class for clones that have expanded.

d_gene	v_gene	j_gene	abundance	CDR3nt	CDR3aa
NA	TRBV10-3	TRBJ1-5	NA	TGTGCCATCAGACCAGACGGGAATAGCAATCAGCCCCAGCATTTT	CAIRPDGNSNQPQHF
NA	TRBV2	TRBJ2-7	NA	TGTGCCAGCACTAGGGAGGTTACCTCCTACGAGCAGTACTTC	CASTREVTSYEQYF
NA	TRBV7-2	TRBJ1-5	NA	TGTGCCAGCAGCTCCAGGGAGGGCAATCAGCCCCAGCATTTT	CASSSREGNQPQHF
NA	TRBV6-6	TRBJ2-3	NA	TGTGCCAGCAACAGGGGACTAGTAACGGATACGCAGTATTTT	CASNRGLVTDTQYF
NA	TRBV6-1	TRBJ2-7	NA	TGTGCCAGCAGTGAACGGCAGGGCCTATCCTACGAGCAGTACTTC	CASSERQGLSYEQYF
TRBD1	TRBV24-1	TRBJ2-6	once	TGTGCCACCAGTGATCCCGGACAGGGGGTGGATGGGGCCAACGTCCTGACTTTC	CATSDPGQGVDGANVLTF
TRBD1	TRBV6-1	TRBJ2-1	NA	TGTGCCAGCAGTGAAGGGGACAGTGCATCCTACAATGAGCAGTTCTTC	CASSEGDSASYNEQFF
TRBD1	TRBV10-1	TRBJ2-2	NA	TGCGCCAGCAGTGACTTACAGGGGACCAACACCGGGGAGCTGTTTTTT	CASSDLQGTNTGELFF
TRBD1	TRBV11-2	TRBJ1-1	few	TGTGCCAGCAGCTTAGATGGGACAGCGCGCACTGAAGCTTTCTTT	CASSLDGTARTEAFF
NA	TRBV7-2	TRBJ1-2	many	TGTGCCAGCAGCTTATGGGGGACACAAACTTATGGCTACACCTTC	CASSLWGTQTYGYTF
NA	TRBV28	TRBJ1-5	NA	TGTGCCAGCATCCTTACAGGGCCCTATCAGCCCCAGCATTTT	CASILTGPYQPQHF
TRBD2	TRBV7-9	TRBJ2-7	NA	TGTGCCAGCAGCGCCCGAGTAGCGGGAGGGAGCGAGCAGTACTTC	CASSARVAGGSEQYF